This T cell receptor beta chain stems from a study of T cells in localized non-small cell lung cancer. TCRdb's table, derived via immunoSEQ multiplex PCR, lists solely in-frame clones and lacks some. The table records about 2,800 clones, approximately 30% of them present only once. From germline, CDR1 is MNHGY and CDR2 SAAAGT. The length of the CDR3 is 16 residues. V lost 6 bases and J 2 bases, leaving 19 bases between the germline ends. About this clone: Its target is not known.

The study's findings and limits: Uninvolved adjacent lung had more T cell clonality than any other tissue, topping tumor. The study linked higher blood T cell density to longer overall survival.

This sequence originates from a female donor over 55 with stage II squamous cell lung carcinoma. The chain links TRBV6-8 to TRBJ1-2; a weak D match, TRBD1 (5 bases). The source material was lung tumor tissue, sampled before any cancer treatment. The CDR3 reads CASRASLGLQNYGYTF. CDR3 nucleotide sequence: TGTGCCAGCAGAGCTTCCTTGGGACTTCAGAACTATGGCTACACCTTC.